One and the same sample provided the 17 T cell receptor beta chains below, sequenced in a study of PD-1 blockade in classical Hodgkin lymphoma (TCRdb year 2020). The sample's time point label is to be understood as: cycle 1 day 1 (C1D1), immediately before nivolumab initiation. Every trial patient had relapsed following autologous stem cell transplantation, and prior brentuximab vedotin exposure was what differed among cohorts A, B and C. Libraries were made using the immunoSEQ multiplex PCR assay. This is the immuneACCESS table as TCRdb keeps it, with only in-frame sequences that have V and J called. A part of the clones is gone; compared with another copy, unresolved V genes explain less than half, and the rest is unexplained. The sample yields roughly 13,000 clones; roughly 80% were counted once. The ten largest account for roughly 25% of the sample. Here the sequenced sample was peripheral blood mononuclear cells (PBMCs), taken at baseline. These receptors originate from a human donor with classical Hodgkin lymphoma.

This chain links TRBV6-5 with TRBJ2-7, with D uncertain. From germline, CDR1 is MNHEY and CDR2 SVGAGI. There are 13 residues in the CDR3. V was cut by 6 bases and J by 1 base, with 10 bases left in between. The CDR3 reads CASSVDRSYEQYF. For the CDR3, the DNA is TGTGCCAGCAGCGTGGACCGTTCCTACGAGCAGTACTTC.

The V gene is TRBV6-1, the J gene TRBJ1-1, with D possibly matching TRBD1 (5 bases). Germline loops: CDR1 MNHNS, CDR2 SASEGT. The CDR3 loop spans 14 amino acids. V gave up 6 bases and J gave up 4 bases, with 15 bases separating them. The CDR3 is CASSIRVGGTEAFF. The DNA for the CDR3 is TGTGCCAGCAGCATCAGGGTAGGTGGCACTGAAGCTTTCTTT.

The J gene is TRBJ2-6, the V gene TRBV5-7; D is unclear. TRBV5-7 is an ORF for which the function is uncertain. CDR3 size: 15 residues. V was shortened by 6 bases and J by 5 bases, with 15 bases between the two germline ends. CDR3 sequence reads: CASICVQSRANVLTF. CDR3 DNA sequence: TGTGCCAGCATTTGCGTACAAAGTCGGGCCAACGTCCTGACTTTC.

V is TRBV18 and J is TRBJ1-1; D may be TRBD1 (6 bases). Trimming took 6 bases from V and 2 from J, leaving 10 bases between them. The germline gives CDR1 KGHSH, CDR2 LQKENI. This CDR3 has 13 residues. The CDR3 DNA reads TGTGCCAGCTCCCAGACAGGTAACACTGAAGCTTTCTTT. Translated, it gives CASSQTGNTEAFF.

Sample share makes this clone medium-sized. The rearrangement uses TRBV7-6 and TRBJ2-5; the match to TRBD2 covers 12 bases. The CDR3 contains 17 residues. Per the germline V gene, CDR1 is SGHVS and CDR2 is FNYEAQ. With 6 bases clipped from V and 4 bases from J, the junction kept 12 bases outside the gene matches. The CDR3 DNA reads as TGTGCCAGCAGTTTGCCGGGGACTAGCGGGTTCCGAGAGACCCAGTACTTC. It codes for CASSLPGTSGFRETQYF.

This CDR3 is CASSPLMDGYTF. For the CDR3, the DNA is TGTGCCAGCAGCCCACTCATGGATGGCTACACCTTC. This chain links TRBV6-6 with TRBJ1-2; D ambiguous. CDR1 and CDR2 (germline): MNHNY, SVGAGI (reference sequence). This CDR3 has 12 amino acids. V was trimmed by 6 bases and J by 6 bases, leaving 11 bases between them.

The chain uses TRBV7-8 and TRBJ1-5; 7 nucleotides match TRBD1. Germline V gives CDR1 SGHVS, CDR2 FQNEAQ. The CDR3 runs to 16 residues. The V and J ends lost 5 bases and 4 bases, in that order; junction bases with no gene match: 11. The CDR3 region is CASSLAGTASNQPQHF. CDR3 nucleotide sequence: TGTGCCAGCAGCCTTGCCGGGACAGCATCGAATCAGCCCCAGCATTTT.

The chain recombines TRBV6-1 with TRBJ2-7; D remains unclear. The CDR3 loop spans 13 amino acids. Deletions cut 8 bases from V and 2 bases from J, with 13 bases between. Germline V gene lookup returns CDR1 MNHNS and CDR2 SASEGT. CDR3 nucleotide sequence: TGTGCCAGCGGACGAAGTGGAACCTACGAGCAGTACTTC. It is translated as CASGRSGTYEQYF.

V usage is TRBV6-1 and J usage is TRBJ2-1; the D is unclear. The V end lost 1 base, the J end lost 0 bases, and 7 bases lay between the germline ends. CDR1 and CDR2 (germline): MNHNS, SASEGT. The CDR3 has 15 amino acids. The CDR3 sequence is CASSEGQSSYNEQFF. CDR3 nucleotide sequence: TGTGCCAGCAGTGAAGGGCAAAGCTCCTACAATGAGCAGTTCTTC.

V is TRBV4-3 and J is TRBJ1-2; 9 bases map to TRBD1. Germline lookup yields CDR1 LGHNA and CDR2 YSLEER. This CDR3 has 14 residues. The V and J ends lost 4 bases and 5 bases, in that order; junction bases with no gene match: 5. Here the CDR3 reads CASSPGTGTYGYTF. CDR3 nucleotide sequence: TGCGCCAGCAGCCCCGGGACAGGGACTTATGGCTACACCTTC.

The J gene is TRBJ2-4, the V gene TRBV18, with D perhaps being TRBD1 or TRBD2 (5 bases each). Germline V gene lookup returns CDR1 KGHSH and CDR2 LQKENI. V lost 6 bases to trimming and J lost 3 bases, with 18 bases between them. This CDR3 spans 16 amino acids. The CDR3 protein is CASSSLGLGGKNIQYF. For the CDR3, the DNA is TGTGCCAGCTCGTCATTGGGCCTTGGGGGCAAAAACATTCAGTACTTC.

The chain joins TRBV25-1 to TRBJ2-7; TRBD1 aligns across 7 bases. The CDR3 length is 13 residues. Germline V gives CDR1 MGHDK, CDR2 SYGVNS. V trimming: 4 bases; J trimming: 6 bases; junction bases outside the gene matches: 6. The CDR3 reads CASSAQGIGEQYF. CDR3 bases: TGTGCCAGCAGTGCACAGGGGATTGGCGAGCAGTACTTC.

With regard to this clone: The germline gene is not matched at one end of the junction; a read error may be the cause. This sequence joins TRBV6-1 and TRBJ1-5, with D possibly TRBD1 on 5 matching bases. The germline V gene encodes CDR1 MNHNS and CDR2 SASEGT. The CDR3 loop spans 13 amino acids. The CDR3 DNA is TGTGCCAGCAGCGAAGGGGAGGTCCAGCCCCAGCATTTT. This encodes CASSEGEVQPQHF.

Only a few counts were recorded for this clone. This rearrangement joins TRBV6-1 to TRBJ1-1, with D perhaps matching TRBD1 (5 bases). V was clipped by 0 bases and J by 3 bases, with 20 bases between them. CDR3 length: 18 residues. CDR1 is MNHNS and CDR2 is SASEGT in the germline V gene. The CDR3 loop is CASSEAIGAIALHTEAFF. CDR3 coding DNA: TGTGCCAGCAGTGAAGCGATAGGGGCAATAGCCCTTCACACTGAAGCTTTCTTT.

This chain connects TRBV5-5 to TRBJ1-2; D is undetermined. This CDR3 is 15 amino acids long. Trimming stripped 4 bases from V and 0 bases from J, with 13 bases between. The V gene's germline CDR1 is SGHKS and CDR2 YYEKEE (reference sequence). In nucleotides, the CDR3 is TGTGCCAGCAGCGAACTACAGAGCGCTAACTATGGCTACACCTTC. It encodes CASSELQSANYGYTF.

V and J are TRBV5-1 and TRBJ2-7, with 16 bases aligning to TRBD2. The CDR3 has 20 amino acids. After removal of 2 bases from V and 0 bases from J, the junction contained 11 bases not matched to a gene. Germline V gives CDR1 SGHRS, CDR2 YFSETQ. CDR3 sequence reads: CASSLGGLGLAGGPSYEQYF. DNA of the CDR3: TGCGCCAGCAGCTTAGGTGGTTTGGGACTAGCGGGAGGGCCCTCCTACGAGCAGTACTTC.

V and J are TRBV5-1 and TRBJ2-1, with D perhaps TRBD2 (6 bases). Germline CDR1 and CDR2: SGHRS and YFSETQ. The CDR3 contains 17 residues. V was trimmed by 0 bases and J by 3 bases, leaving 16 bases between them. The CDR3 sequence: CASSLAPRELGYNEQFF. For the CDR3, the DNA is TGCGCCAGCAGCTTGGCCCCTCGGGAGCTCGGCTACAATGAGCAGTTCTTC.